Below, 18 T cell receptor beta chains from the same sample are listed, as sequenced in a study of CD8 T cells in ankylosing spondylitis. Whole-study findings and limits: Apparently characteristic of ankylosing spondylitis blood was a TCR beta motif (about 8 highly homologous variants).

Their antigen targets remain unknown. TCRdb used MiXCR to reprocess the 5' RACE reads, holding one entry per CDR3 protein. The table records over 450,000 distinct CDR3 sequences, over 9.5% of them present only once. Sequenced sample: blood, either unsorted or a sorted T cell fraction (not recorded which). The receptors were gathered from a male donor with ankylosing spondylitis.

This clonotype showed up just a few times. The genes are TRBV5-1 and TRBJ1-5, with D unresolved. V dropped 0 bases and J dropped 5 bases, with 6 bases sitting between them. The length of the CDR3 is 13 residues. Germline assignment: CDR1 SGHRS and CDR2 YFSETQ. The CDR3 reads CASSLDSYQPQHF. CDR3 DNA sequence: TGCGCCAGCAGCTTGGACAGCTATCAGCCCCAGCATTTT.

This clonotype was seen more than once but under ten times. V is TRBV29-1 and J is TRBJ1-1, with 9 bases aligning to TRBD1. The V segment lost 1 base and the J segment 8 bases; nucleotides outside the gene matches: 8. CDR3 size: 14 residues. Per germline, CDR1 SQVTM and CDR2 ANQGSEA. The CDR3 nucleotides are TGCAGCGTTGAAGTGTCACAGGGGGCTTCAGAAGCTTTCTTT. This encodes CSVEVSQGASEAFF.

The chain has TRBV12-3 or TRBV12-4 and TRBJ1-2; 8 bases align to TRBD1. The CDR3 is 13 amino acids. J was trimmed by 6 bases and V by 6 bases; bases with no gene match: 6. The CDR3 spells CASRDRVEDGYTF. The DNA of the CDR3 is TGTGCCAGCAGGGACAGGGTTGAGGATGGCTACACCTTC.

This clonotype was found many times. This chain connects TRBV20-1 to TRBJ2-3; D assignment may be TRBD1 or TRBD2 (5 bases each). Germline V lookup: CDR1 DFQATT, CDR2 SNEGSKA (reference sequence). V dropped 3 bases and J dropped 10 bases, with 11 bases sitting between them. The CDR3 is made up of 11 amino acids. The CDR3 bases are TGCAGTGCTAGTTTTAGAGGGGCGCAGTATTTT. Translation gives CSASFRGAQYF.

This clonotype was counted many times. This chain connects TRBV12-3 or TRBV12-4 to TRBJ2-1; TRBD2 matches 9 bases. The CDR3 consists of 15 residues. V lost 4 bases and J lost 5; bases outside the gene matches: 6. The CDR3 region is CASSSASGAHNEQFF. The CDR3 DNA reads TGTGCCAGCAGTTCCGCTAGCGGGGCCCACAATGAGCAGTTCTTC.

This clonotype was counted at least ten times. V gene TRBV5-1 combines with J gene TRBJ2-1, with 7 positions matching TRBD1. This CDR3 spans 15 amino acids. V lost 5 bases to trimming and J lost 5 bases; unmatched junction nucleotides: 10. Looked up from germline, CDR1 is SGHRS and CDR2 is YFSETQ. CDR3 loop: CASRDTGVSNNEQFF. DNA for the CDR3: TGCGCCAGCAGGGATACAGGGGTTTCGAACAATGAGCAGTTCTTC.

This clonotype has a count of ten or more. V usage is TRBV5-6 and J usage is TRBJ2-3; D tentatively fits TRBD1 or TRBD2 (5 bases each). V lost 1 base and J lost 5, with 8 bases in between. The CDR3 length is 13 residues. Germline values: CDR1 SGHDT, CDR2 YYEEEE. The CDR3 coding sequence is TGTGCCAGCAGCTTGTATGGGGGAGATACGCAGTATTTT. It encodes CASSLYGGDTQYF.

This chain links TRBV5-1 with TRBJ2-3; the D is unclear. The germline gives CDR1 SGHRS, CDR2 YFSETQ. The CDR3 totals 16 residues. V dropped 2 bases and J dropped 0 bases, with 13 bases sitting between them. The CDR3 here is CASSFTRPSSTDTQYF. As DNA, the CDR3 is TGCGCCAGCAGCTTCACCCGCCCTTCTAGCACAGATACGCAGTATTTT.

This clonotype has more than one count but fewer than ten. The rearrangement links TRBV20-1 to TRBJ1-6; 7 nucleotides line up with TRBD1. Germline loops: CDR1 DFQATT, CDR2 SNEGSKA (reference sequence). Trimming took 6 bases from V and 6 from J; bases not matched to a gene: 2. The CDR3 is 12 residues long. The CDR3 is CSATGPNSPLHF. In DNA, the CDR3 is TGCAGTGCGACAGGGCCTAATTCACCCCTCCACTTT.

V and J are TRBV10-3 and TRBJ1-1, with a weak D call TRBD1 (6 bases). Germline CDR1 reads ENHRY; CDR2 reads SYGVKD. The length of the CDR3 is 12 residues. Trimming pared 10 bases from V and 7 bases from J, leaving 16 bases between. In nucleotides, the CDR3 is TGTGCCACCACAGGGTACGAGGGTGAAGCTTTCTTT. Translated: CATTGYEGEAFF.

This chain links TRBV7-9 with TRBJ2-5; TRBD2 matches 12 bases. This CDR3 spans 15 amino acids. From germline, CDR1 is SEHNR and CDR2 FQNEAQ (reference sequence). V was clipped by 5 bases and J by 4 bases; unmatched bases: 5. CDR3 in amino acids: CASSTTSGRGETQYF. CDR3 nucleotide sequence: TGTGCCAGCAGCACGACTAGCGGGAGAGGAGAGACCCAGTACTTC.

This clonotype was seen more than once but under ten times. The rearrangement links TRBV29-1 to TRBJ1-4, with TRBD1 as a possible D gene (5 bases). Trimming cost V 3 bases and J 6 bases, with 14 bases left between them. There are 14 residues in the CDR3. Per the germline V gene, CDR1 is SQVTM and CDR2 is ANQGSEA. As DNA, the CDR3 is TGCAGCGTTGAGGGGGGAGTCTTGGATGAAAAACTGTTTTTT. Translated: CSVEGGVLDEKLFF. Using reference TRBV29-1 and TRBJ1-4 for the parts outside the CDR3, the full variable domain is SAVISQKPSRDICQRGTSLTIQCQVDSQVTMMFWYRQQPGQSLTLIATANQGSEATYESGFVIDKFPISRPNLTFSTLTVSNMSPEDSSIYLCSVEGGVLDEKLFFGSGTQLSVL.

Worth noting for this clonotype: Germline is not matched at one junction end, which may reflect a read error. The chain employs TRBV5-1 and TRBJ1-5, with a weak D call TRBD1 (6 bases). There are 14 residues in the CDR3. Germline V lookup: CDR1 SGHRS, CDR2 YFSETQ. CDR3 in amino acids: CASRGTGPDQPQHF. In DNA, the CDR3 is TGCGCAAGCAGGGGTACAGGCCCGGACCAGCCCCAGCATTTT.

This clonotype was detected ten times or more. V and J are TRBV5-1 and TRBJ2-1, with 7 nucleotides matching TRBD1. The CDR3 covers 15 residues. Trimming took 2 bases from V and 13 from J; bases not matched to a gene: 15. Germline assignment: CDR1 SGHRS and CDR2 YFSETQ. DNA for the CDR3: TGCGCCAGCAGCTTAGCCCAATCCGGGACAGAGGGCCAGTTCTTC. As protein: CASSLAQSGTEGQFF.

This chain connects TRBV7-8 to TRBJ2-6; 7 bases align to TRBD2. Germline-derived CDR1 and CDR2 are SGHVS and FQNEAQ. J gave up 0 bases and V 5 bases, and 7 bases lay outside the gene matches. The CDR3 runs 17 residues. The DNA for the CDR3 is TGTGCCAGCAGCCTAACTAGCGTACGCTCTGGGGCCAACGTCCTGACTTTC. Translating gives CASSLTSVRSGANVLTF.

This clonotype turned up a few times. The gene calls are TRBV12-3 or TRBV12-4 and TRBJ2-5, with 9 bases lining up with TRBD1. Trimming took 2 bases from V and 5 from J; bases not matched to a gene: 9. The CDR3 runs 16 residues. CDR3 bases: TGTGCCAGCAGTTTAAGGGGACAGGGCCCCCAGGAGACCCAGTACTTC. This translates into CASSLRGQGPQETQYF.

This clonotype was counted ten times or more. The J gene is TRBJ2-1, the V gene TRBV5-6, with 12 bases lining up with TRBD2. After removal of 4 bases from V and 4 bases from J, the junction contained 6 bases not matched to a gene. The germline V gene has CDR1 SGHDT and CDR2 YYEEEE. This CDR3 spans 16 amino acids. The CDR3 sequence is CASSDPTSGRYNEQFF. The CDR3, as DNA: TGTGCCAGCAGCGACCCTACTAGCGGGAGGTACAATGAGCAGTTCTTC.

This chain uses TRBV5-1 with TRBJ2-3; perhaps TRBD2 as D (6 bases). Germline assignment: CDR1 SGHRS and CDR2 YFSETQ. This CDR3 contains 17 residues. The ends were cut back, 4 bases at V and 2 bases at J, with 20 bases in the middle. DNA for the CDR3: TGCGCCAGCAGCCGGGCTGGGGCTAGCGCCTACACAGATACGCAGTATTTT. Encoded protein: CASSRAGASAYTDTQYF.